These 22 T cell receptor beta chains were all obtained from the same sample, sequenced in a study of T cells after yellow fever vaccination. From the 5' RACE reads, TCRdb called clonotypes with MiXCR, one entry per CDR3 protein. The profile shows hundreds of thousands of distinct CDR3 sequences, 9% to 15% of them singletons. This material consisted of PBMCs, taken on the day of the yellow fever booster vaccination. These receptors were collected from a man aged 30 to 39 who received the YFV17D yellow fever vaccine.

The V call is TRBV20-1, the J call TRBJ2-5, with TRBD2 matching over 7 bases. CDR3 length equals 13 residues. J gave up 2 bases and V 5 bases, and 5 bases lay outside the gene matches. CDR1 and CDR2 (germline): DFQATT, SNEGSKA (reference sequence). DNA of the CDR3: TGCAGTGCTCCCGGGAGGCATCAAGAGACCCAGTACTTC. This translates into CSAPGRHQETQYF.

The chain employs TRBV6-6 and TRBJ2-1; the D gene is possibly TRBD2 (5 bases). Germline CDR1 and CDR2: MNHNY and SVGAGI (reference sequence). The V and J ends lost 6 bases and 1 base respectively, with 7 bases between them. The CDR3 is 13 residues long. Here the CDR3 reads CASRAASYNEQFF. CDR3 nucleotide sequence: TGTGCCAGCAGAGCGGCTTCCTACAATGAGCAGTTCTTC.

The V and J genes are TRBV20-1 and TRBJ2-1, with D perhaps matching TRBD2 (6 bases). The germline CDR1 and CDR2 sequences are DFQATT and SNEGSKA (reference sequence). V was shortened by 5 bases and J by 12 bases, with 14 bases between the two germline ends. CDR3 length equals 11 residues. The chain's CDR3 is CSAPRGNVQFF. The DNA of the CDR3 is TGCAGTGCTCCCCGGGGGAACGTGCAGTTCTTC.

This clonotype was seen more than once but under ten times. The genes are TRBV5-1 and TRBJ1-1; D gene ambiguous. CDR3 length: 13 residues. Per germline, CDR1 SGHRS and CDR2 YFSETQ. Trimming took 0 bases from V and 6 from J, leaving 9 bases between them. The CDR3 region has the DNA TGCGCCAGCAGCTTGGAAACAGTGGCTGAAGCTTTCTTT. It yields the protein CASSLETVAEAFF.

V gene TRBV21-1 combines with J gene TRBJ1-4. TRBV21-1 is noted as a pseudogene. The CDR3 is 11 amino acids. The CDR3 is CASSKAEKLFF. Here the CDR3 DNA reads TGTGCCAGCAGCAAAGCCGAAAAACTGTTTTTT.

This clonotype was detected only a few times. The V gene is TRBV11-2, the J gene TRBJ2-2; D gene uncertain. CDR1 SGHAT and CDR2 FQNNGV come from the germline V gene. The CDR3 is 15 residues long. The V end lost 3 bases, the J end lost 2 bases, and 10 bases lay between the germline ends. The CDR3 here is CASSLKSLNTGELFF. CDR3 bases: TGTGCCAGCAGCTTGAAGTCCCTTAACACCGGGGAGCTGTTTTTT.

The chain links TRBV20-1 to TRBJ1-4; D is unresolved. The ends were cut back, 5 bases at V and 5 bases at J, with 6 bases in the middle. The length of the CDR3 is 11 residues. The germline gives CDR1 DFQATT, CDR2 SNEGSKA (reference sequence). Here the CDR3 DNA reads TGCAGTGCTTGGTGGAATGAAAAACTGTTTTTT. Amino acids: CSAWWNEKLFF.

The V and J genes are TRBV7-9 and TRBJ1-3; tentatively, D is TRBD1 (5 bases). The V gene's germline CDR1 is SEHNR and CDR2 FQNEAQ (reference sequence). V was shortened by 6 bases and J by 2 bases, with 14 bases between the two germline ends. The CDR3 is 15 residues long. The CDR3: CASRYRDSPGNTIYF. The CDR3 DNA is TGTGCCAGCAGGTATCGGGACTCTCCTGGAAACACCATATATTTT.

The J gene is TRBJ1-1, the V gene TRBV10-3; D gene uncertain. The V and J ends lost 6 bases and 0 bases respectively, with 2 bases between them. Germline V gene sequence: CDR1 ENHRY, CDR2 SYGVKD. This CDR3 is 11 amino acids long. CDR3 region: CAIRVNTEAFF. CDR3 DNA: TGTGCCATCAGGGTGAACACTGAAGCTTTCTTT.

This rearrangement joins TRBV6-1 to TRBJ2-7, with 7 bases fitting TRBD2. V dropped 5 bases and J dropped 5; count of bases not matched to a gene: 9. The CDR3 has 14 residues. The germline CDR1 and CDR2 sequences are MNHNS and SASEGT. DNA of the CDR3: TGTGCCAGCAGTCCTGGGAGGGTGCAGAACGAGCAGTACTTC. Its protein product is CASSPGRVQNEQYF.

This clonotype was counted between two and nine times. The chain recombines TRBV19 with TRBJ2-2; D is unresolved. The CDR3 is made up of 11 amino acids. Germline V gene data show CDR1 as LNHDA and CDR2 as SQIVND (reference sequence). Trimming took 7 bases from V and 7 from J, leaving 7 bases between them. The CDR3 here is CASKRNGELFF. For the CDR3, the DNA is TGTGCCAGTAAACGAAACGGGGAGCTGTTTTTT.

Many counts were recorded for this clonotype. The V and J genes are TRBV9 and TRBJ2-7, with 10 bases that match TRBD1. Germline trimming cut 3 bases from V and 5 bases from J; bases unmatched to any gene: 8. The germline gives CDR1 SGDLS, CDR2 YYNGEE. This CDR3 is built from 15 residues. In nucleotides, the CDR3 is TGTGCCAGCAGCGCAAAGGACAGGGGGTTTCACGAGCAGTACTTC. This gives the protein CASSAKDRGFHEQYF.

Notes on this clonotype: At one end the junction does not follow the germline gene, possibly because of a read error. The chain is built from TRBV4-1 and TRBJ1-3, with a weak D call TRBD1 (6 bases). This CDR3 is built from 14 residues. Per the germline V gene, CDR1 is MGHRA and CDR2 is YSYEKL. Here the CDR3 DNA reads TGTGCCAGCAGCCAACGGGACAACGGAAACACCATATATTTT. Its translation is CASSQRDNGNTIYF.

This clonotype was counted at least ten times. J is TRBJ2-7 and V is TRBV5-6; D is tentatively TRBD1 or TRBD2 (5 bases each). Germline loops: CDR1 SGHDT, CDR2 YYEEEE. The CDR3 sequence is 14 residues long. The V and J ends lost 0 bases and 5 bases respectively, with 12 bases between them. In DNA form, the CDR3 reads TGTGCCAGCAGCTTGGGAAAAGGGGACGACGAGCAGTACTTC. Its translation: CASSLGKGDDEQYF.

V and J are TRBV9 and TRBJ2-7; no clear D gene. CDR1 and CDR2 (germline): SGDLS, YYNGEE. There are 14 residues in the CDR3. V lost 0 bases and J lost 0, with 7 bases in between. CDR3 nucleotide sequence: TGTGCCAGCAGCGTAGACCGGAGCTCCTACGAGCAGTACTTC. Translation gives CASSVDRSSYEQYF.

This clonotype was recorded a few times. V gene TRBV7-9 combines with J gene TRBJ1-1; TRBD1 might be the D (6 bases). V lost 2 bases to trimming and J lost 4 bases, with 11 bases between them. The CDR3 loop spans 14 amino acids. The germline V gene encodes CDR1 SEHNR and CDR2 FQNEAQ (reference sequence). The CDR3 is CASSLKTGPTEAFF. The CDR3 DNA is TGTGCCAGCAGCTTAAAGACAGGCCCCACTGAAGCTTTCTTT.

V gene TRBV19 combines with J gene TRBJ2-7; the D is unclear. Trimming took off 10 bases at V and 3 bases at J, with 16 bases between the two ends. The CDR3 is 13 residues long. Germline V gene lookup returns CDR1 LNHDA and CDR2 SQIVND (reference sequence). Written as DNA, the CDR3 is TGTGCCACGAGAGGACGGTTAGACTACGAGCAGTACTTC. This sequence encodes CATRGRLDYEQYF.

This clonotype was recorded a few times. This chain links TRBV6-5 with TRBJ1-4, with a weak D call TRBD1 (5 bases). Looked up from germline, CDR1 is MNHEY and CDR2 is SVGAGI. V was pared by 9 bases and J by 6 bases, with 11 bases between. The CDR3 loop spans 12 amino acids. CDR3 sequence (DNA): TGTGCCAGATTGGGACCATATGAAAAACTGTTTTTT. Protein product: CARLGPYEKLFF.

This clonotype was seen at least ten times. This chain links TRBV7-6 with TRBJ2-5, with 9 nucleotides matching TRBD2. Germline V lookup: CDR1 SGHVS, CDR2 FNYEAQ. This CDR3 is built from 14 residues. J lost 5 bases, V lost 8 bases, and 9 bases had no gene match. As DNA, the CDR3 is TGTGCCAGCGGAGTAGCGGGAGTGGGTGAGACCCAGTACTTC. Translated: CASGVAGVGETQYF. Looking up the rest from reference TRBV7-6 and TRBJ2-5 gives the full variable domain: GAGVSQSPRYKVTKRGQDVALRCDPISGHVSLYWYRQALGQGPEFLTYFNYEAQQDKSGLPNDRFSAERPEGSISTLTIQRTEQRDSAMYRCASGVAGVGETQYFGPGTRLLVL.

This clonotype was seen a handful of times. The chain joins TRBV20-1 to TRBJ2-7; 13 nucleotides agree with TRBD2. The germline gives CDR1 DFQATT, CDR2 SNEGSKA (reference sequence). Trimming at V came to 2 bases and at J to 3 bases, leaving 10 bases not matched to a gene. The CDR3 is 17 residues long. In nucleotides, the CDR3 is TGCAGTGCTAGATCGATCCAAGGACTAGCGGGGGACTACGAGCAGTACTTC. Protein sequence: CSARSIQGLAGDYEQYF.

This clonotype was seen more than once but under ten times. CDR3 coding DNA: TGCAGTGTAGGGGGGCCTACCTTCTACAATGAGCAGTTCTTC. Amino acids: CSVGGPTFYNEQFF. V is TRBV20-1 and J is TRBJ2-1, with D perhaps TRBD1 or TRBD2 (6 bases each). Per germline, CDR1 DFQATT and CDR2 SNEGSKA (reference sequence). The CDR3 runs to 14 residues. Trimming pared 7 bases from V and 3 bases from J, leaving 16 bases between.

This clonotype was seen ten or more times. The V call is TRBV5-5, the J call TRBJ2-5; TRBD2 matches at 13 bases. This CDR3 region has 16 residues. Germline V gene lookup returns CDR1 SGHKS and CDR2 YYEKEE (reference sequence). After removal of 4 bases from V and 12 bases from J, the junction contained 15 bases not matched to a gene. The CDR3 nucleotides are TGTGCCAGCAGCGCCCGCCCCGGGACTAGCGGGGCGGCCGAGTACTTC. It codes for CASSARPGTSGAAEYF.